Listed below are T cell receptor beta chains from one sample, sequenced in a study of control samples from healthy donors and cancer patients. Assay used: immunoSEQ multiplex PCR; TCRdb lists only in-frame clones, some missing. The sample has roughly 150,000 clones; about 86% are singletons. The material sequenced was blood. All receptors come from a man aged 18 to 30 in good health. CDR3s include the opening cysteine and the closing phenylalanine or tryptophan. The order of the fields is V gene, J gene, clone size, CDR3 protein. The listing skips clone size in some rows; elsewhere it reads once, few, many or a size class.

TRBV7-9	TRBJ1-3	NA	CASSLALGTDSGNTIYF
TRBV28	TRBJ2-7	once	CASSDTSIFYEQYF
TRBV6-2/TRBV6-3	TRBJ2-3	NA	CASSSSGRTDTQYF
TRBV2	TRBJ1-5	NA	CASKIDNRDSLHGSNQPQHF
TRBV28	TRBJ1-6	NA	CASSSNSPLHF
TRBV5-6	TRBJ1-2	NA	CASSLPLTGKHPYGYTF
TRBV12-3/TRBV12-4	TRBJ1-1	once	CASSPDRTEAFF
TRBV6-2/TRBV6-3	TRBJ1-5	once	CASSYSSSWGTNQPQHF
TRBV6-5	TRBJ2-3	NA	CASRSALGTDTQYF
TRBV3-1/TRBV3-2	TRBJ2-3	NA	CASSQGQRGLDTQYF
TRBV6-5	TRBJ2-5	NA	CASSPLRGLKETQYF
TRBV7-2	TRBJ2-5	NA	CASSLSGAAGGPQETQYF
TRBV7-2	TRBJ2-3	NA	CASSLAATGRWVDTQYF
TRBV3-1/TRBV3-2	TRBJ1-4	NA	CASSHRPTNEKLFF
TRBV2	TRBJ2-1	few	CASNAQNWGSEQFF
TRBV7-8	TRBJ2-1	NA	CASSRDISYNEQFF
TRBV30	TRBJ1-2	NA	CAWSPSRDTRRFYGYTF
TRBV4-2	TRBJ1-2	few	CASSPRQGEGHGYTF
TRBV18	TRBJ1-1	NA	CASSPSTGIMNTEAFF
TRBV30	TRBJ1-2	NA	CAWDGQLVYGYTF
TRBV11-2	TRBJ1-2	NA	CASSLVQGGGYTF
TRBV19	TRBJ1-5	NA	CASRDSAEPQHF
TRBV5-1	TRBJ2-2	NA	CASSLATGGKNGELFF
TRBV7-6	TRBJ2-1	NA	CASSDGGRVTSYNEQFF
TRBV11-2	TRBJ2-7	NA	CASSLDPQLTYEQYF
TRBV7-6	TRBJ2-3	NA	CASSFTRTSGGHTDTQYF
TRBV29-1	TRBJ2-3	once	CSGYTGQLSSTDTQYF
TRBV10-3	TRBJ1-1	NA	CAISGEGPEAFF
TRBV28	TRBJ1-4	NA	CASSPGSVGPGTMFF
TRBV5-8	TRBJ1-1	NA	CASSFQAQAEAFF
TRBV30	TRBJ1-2	NA	CAWRPGLDGYGYTF
TRBV28	TRBJ1-6	NA	CASSLRGWESALHF
TRBV27	TRBJ2-1	NA	CASSSLVLNEQFF
TRBV29-1	TRBJ1-5	NA	CSVAITDGNQPQHF
TRBV27	TRBJ2-5	NA	CASKNSGGVLIETQYF
TRBV19	TRBJ2-5	NA	CASSLNLGDWEGTQYF
TRBV12-3/TRBV12-4	TRBJ2-7	NA	CASSYQGRGAF
TRBV19	TRBJ1-5	NA	CASRDTPWGNQPQHF
TRBV11-3	TRBJ1-1	NA	CASSLDRGKTEAFF
TRBV12-3/TRBV12-4	TRBJ1-1	NA	CASSYGRREAFF
TRBV5-1	TRBJ2-1	NA	CASSLAPDNEQFF
TRBV3-1/TRBV3-2	TRBJ2-7	NA	CASSQDMEAGILSYEQYF
TRBV7-8	TRBJ2-5	NA	CASSLALGAQETQYF
TRBV15	TRBJ1-2	NA	CATSRDLVGGYGYTF
TRBV4-1	TRBJ2-5	NA	CASSQRPSSFQETQYF
TRBV5-6	TRBJ2-7	NA	CASSFLVSYEQYF
TRBV5-5	TRBJ2-3	NA	CASSIGNGLFSDTQYF
TRBV11-3	TRBJ2-1	NA	CASSFGQGRGHEQFF
TRBV19	TRBJ2-3	NA	CASSITGDIGTDTQYF
TRBV4-3	TRBJ1-2	NA	CASSQEFDRVNYGYTF
TRBV11-2	TRBJ2-2	NA	CASSSPGLATGELFF
TRBV15	TRBJ1-2	once	CATSRVEDSYGYTF
TRBV13	TRBJ2-2	NA	CASSPGTEAGELFF
TRBV4-3	TRBJ1-1	NA	CASSQDSAMNTEAFF
TRBV11-2	TRBJ1-6	NA	CASSHRLDNSPLHF